Presented here are 13 T cell receptor beta chains from one specimen sequenced in a study of beta chain features in type 1 diabetes. Study-wide findings and caveats: In every one of the four CD4+ subsets, TCRB CDR3s were moderately but significantly shorter in Type 1 diabetes patients.

Their specific antigens are unknown. Isolated RNA was reverse transcribed in full, so expressed TCRB transcripts were sequenced. TCRdb's table, derived via immunoSEQ multiplex PCR, lists solely in-frame clones and lacks some. The sample carries around 150,000 clones, about 63% recorded once. Sequencing used naive CD4+ T cells from blood. The receptors were sampled from a man under 40 with type 1 diabetes.

This clone was seen a few times. This chain links TRBV5-1 with TRBJ2-3; no firm D call. Trimming removed 4 bases from V and 0 bases from J, with 15 bases in between. The CDR3 has 16 amino acids. Germline V gives CDR1 SGHRS, CDR2 YFSETQ. CDR3 DNA: TGCGCCAGCAGCCTACTGTATAAATCTAGCACAGATACGCAGTATTTT. Its protein is CASSLLYKSSTDTQYF.

This clone has just a few counts. The junction shows a germline mismatch at one end, possibly a read error. The chain uses TRBV10-3 and TRBJ2-7; D possibly corresponds to TRBD2 (6 bases). Germline values: CDR1 ENHRY, CDR2 SYGVKD. The CDR3 contains 9 residues. The CDR3 region has the DNA TGTGCCATTGGGACTTCCCCGTTTTTC. Translation: CAIGTSPFF.

The chain joins TRBV4-3 to TRBJ2-7, with D possibly TRBD1 on 6 matching bases. Germline V gene lookup returns CDR1 LGHNA and CDR2 YSLEER. This CDR3 has 13 residues. V was shortened by 3 bases and J by 6 bases, with 12 bases between the two germline ends. The CDR3: CASSHTGFPEQYF. For the CDR3, the DNA is TGCGCCAGCAGCCATACAGGGTTCCCCGAGCAGTACTTC.

This clone was picked up one time. The CDR3 coding sequence is TGTGCCAGCAGCCAAGCTGGGACAGGATCCTACAATGAGCAGTTCTTC. This codes for CASSQAGTGSYNEQFF. The chain carries TRBV14 and TRBJ2-1, with 8 bases identical to TRBD1. V was clipped by 1 base and J by 1 base; unmatched bases: 3. This CDR3 is built from 16 residues. The germline gives CDR1 SGHDN, CDR2 FVKESK. Full variable domain (outside the CDR3, taken from reference TRBV14 and TRBJ2-1): EAGVTQFPSHSVIEKGQTVTLRCDPISGHDNLYWYRRVMGKEIKFLLHFVKESKQDESGMPNNRFLAERTGGTYSTLKVQPAELEDSGVYFCASSQAGTGSYNEQFFGPGTRLTVL.

The chain joins TRBV29-1 to TRBJ2-5; possible D gene TRBD2, 5 bases. The V gene lost 6 bases and the J gene lost 5 bases, with 10 bases spanning the gap. The CDR3 length is 11 residues. Germline-derived CDR1 and CDR2 are SQVTM and ANQGSEA. The chain's CDR3 is CSVERRETQYF. The CDR3 nucleotides read TGCAGCGTCGAGCGGAGGGAGACCCAGTACTTC.

This clone appeared a few times. The rearrangement links TRBV14 to TRBJ2-4; D is unresolved. Germline V gene data show CDR1 as SGHDN and CDR2 as FVKESK. The CDR3 extends over 13 amino acids. Trimming shortened V by 4 bases and J by 6 bases, and 10 bases separated the two germline ends. The DNA for the CDR3 is TGTGCCAGCAGCCCGAGTCACGGAAACATTCAGTACTTC. Encoded protein: CASSPSHGNIQYF.

This clone occurred a few times. The rearrangement links TRBV1 to TRBJ2-7. TRBV1 is a known pseudogene. This CDR3 has 13 amino acids. Here the CDR3 DNA reads TGCACCAGCAGCCAACCAAAAGTCTACGAGCAGTACTTC. It translates to CTSSQPKVYEQYF.

CDR3 coding DNA: TGTGCCTGGAGGGGTACAGGGGCGCCTGAAGCTTTCTTT. This sequence encodes CAWRGTGAPEAFF. J is TRBJ1-1 and V is TRBV30; TRBD1 matches 7 bases. V dropped 3 bases and J dropped 6; count of bases not matched to a gene: 7. CDR1 GTSNPN and CDR2 SVGIG come from the germline V gene (reference sequence). The CDR3 length is 13 residues.

This clone was seen only a few times. CDR3 region: CASSYRLDRMVYEQYF. The DNA for the CDR3 is TGTGCCAGCAGTTACAGACTTGACAGGATGGTCTACGAGCAGTACTTC. The V and J genes are TRBV6-6 and TRBJ2-7, with D possibly matching TRBD1 (6 bases). V lost 2 bases and J lost 3, with 17 bases in between. CDR1 is MNHNY, CDR2 SVGAGI, per germline (reference sequence). This CDR3 is 16 amino acids long.

This clone is a singleton in its sample. This chain joins TRBV6-5 and TRBJ2-5, with D perhaps matching TRBD1 (6 bases). CDR1 is MNHEY, CDR2 SVGAGI, per germline. The CDR3 runs 13 residues. Trimming stripped 5 bases from V and 5 bases from J, with 12 bases between. CDR3 DNA sequence: TGTGCCAGCAGTAGAAGCAGGGGTGAGACCCAGTACTTC. This encodes CASSRSRGETQYF.

This clone was counted only a few times. V gene TRBV30 combines with J gene TRBJ1-4, with 7 bases fitting TRBD1. CDR1 GTSNPN and CDR2 SVGIG come from the germline V gene (reference sequence). Trimming removed 2 bases from V and 4 bases from J; junction bases left unmatched: 4. This CDR3 is built from 14 residues. DNA of the CDR3: TGTGCCTGGAGTCCCGGGACAGATAATGAAAAACTGTTTTTT. It encodes CAWSPGTDNEKLFF.

This chain links TRBV7-9 with TRBJ1-2, with D uncertain. This CDR3 is 13 amino acids long. Trimming took off 3 bases at V and 10 bases at J, with 15 bases between the two ends. Germline CDR1 and CDR2: SEHNR and FQNEAQ (reference sequence). The CDR3 spells CASSFAEEFDYTF. In DNA form, the CDR3 reads TGTGCCAGCAGCTTCGCTGAGGAGTTCGACTACACCTTC.

Comments on this clone: The same CDR3 is also encoded by other DNA sequences in this sample. The chain employs TRBV2 and TRBJ1-1, with TRBD1 identical over 9 bases. CDR3 length: 13 residues. Germline V lookup: CDR1 SNHLY, CDR2 FYNNEI. The V segment lost 8 bases and the J segment 1 base; nucleotides outside the gene matches: 2. CDR3 loop: CASSGQGNTEAFF. The CDR3 DNA reads as TGTGCCAGCTCGGGACAGGGGAACACTGAAGCTTTCTTT.